This is a list of T cell receptor beta chains from one sample in a study of blood T cell repertoires in COVID-19. Sequencing used immunoSEQ multiplex PCR; TCRdb keeps in-frame clones, though not all of them. The data contain approximately 110,000 clones, roughly 74% of them singletons. Sequencing was performed on peripheral blood. These receptors were taken from an elderly man with COVID-19, enrolled during active disease. CDR3s include the opening cysteine and the closing phenylalanine or tryptophan. Each record gives: V gene, J gene, D gene, clone size, CDR3 protein, CDR3 DNA. The D gene is left open where the match is weak. Expanded clones are given a class, and other clones once, few, many or no size at all.

V: TRBV7-2; J: TRBJ2-1; D: TRBD2; size: once; CDR3: CASSLSPSGHNEQFF; DNA: TGTGCCAGCAGCTTATCCCCTAGCGGCCACAATGAGCAGTTCTTC
V: TRBV9; J: TRBJ2-7; D: TRBD2; size: .; CDR3: CASPSGTRTYEQYF; DNA: TGTGCCAGCCCGTCCGGGACTAGGACCTACGAGCAGTACTTC
V: TRBV6-1; J: TRBJ2-7; D: TRBD2; size: .; CDR3: CASSEGLAGGYEQYF; DNA: TGTGCCAGCAGTGAAGGGTTAGCGGGAGGTTACGAGCAGTACTTC
V: TRBV7-8; J: TRBJ1-2; D: .; size: .; CDR3: CASSLGLRELNYGYTF; DNA: TGTGCCAGCAGCTTAGGGCTTCGAGAACTAAACTATGGCTACACCTTC
V: TRBV5-1; J: TRBJ2-3; D: TRBD2; size: few; CDR3: CASSLAGLAGDTQYF; DNA: TGCGCCAGCAGCTTGGCCGGGTTAGCGGGGGATACGCAGTATTTT
V: TRBV7-2; J: TRBJ1-2; D: .; size: few; CDR3: CASSLGGRGNYGYTF; DNA: TGTGCCAGCAGCTTAGGTGGACGGGGGAACTATGGCTACACCTTC
V: TRBV6-5; J: TRBJ2-2; D: TRBD2; size: .; CDR3: CASSYLAGGTGELFF; DNA: TGTGCCAGCAGTTACCTAGCGGGAGGTACCGGGGAGCTGTTTTTT
V: TRBV30; J: TRBJ1-5; D: TRBD1; size: few; CDR3: CAWNTGQNQPQHF; DNA: TGTGCCTGGAACACGGGACAGAATCAGCCCCAGCATTTT
V: TRBV7-6; J: TRBJ2-1; D: TRBD2; size: .; CDR3: CASRPSGIGEQFF; DNA: TGTGCCAGCAGACCTAGCGGGATCGGTGAGCAGTTCTTC
V: TRBV3-1/TRBV3-2; J: TRBJ1-1; D: TRBD1; size: .; CDR3: CASRGDRGNTEAFF; DNA: TGTGCCAGCAGGGGGGACAGGGGGAACACTGAAGCTTTCTTT
V: TRBV2; J: TRBJ2-5; D: TRBD1; size: .; CDR3: CASSVIQGSETQYF; DNA: TGTGCCAGCAGTGTCATACAGGGGTCGGAGACCCAGTACTTC
V: TRBV10-3; J: TRBJ1-5; D: TRBD1; size: .; CDR3: CAISAGTGGGQPQHF; DNA: TGTGCCATCAGTGCCGGGACAGGGGGCGGTCAGCCCCAGCATTTT
V: TRBV5-1; J: TRBJ2-1; D: TRBD2; size: .; CDR3: CASSLLGEGDGEQFF; DNA: TGCGCCAGCAGCTTATTGGGGGAGGGAGATGGTGAGCAGTTCTTC
V: TRBV30; J: TRBJ1-4; D: .; size: few; CDR3: CAWRFAGGGEKLFF; DNA: TGTGCCTGGAGGTTCGCAGGAGGAGGGGAAAAACTGTTTTTT
V: TRBV28; J: TRBJ2-7; D: .; size: .; CDR3: CASSSPDWTASYEQYF; DNA: TGTGCCAGCAGCTCCCCCGACTGGACAGCCTCCTACGAGCAGTACTTC
V: TRBV19; J: TRBJ1-4; D: TRBD1; size: once; CDR3: CASSIYSQGASEKLFF; DNA: TGTGCCAGTAGTATATACTCCCAGGGGGCGAGTGAAAAACTGTTTTTT
V: TRBV5-5; J: TRBJ1-2; D: .; size: .; CDR3: CASSFWEGSYGYTF; DNA: TGTGCCAGCAGCTTCTGGGAGGGCTCATATGGCTACACCTTC
V: TRBV10-1; J: TRBJ1-6; D: .; size: once; CDR3: CASSASRGFAPLHF; DNA: TGCGCCAGCAGTGCCTCCAGGGGTTTCGCACCCCTCCACTTT
V: TRBV5-6; J: TRBJ2-3; D: TRBD2; size: .; CDR3: CASKGLAVGGDTQYF; DNA: TGTGCCAGCAAGGGACTAGCGGTGGGTGGAGATACGCAGTATTTT
V: TRBV4-1; J: TRBJ2-3; D: TRBD1; size: .; CDR3: CASSPTGTITDTQYF; DNA: TGCGCCAGCAGCCCGACAGGGACCATCACAGATACGCAGTATTTT
V: TRBV28; J: TRBJ2-7; D: .; size: .; CDR3: CASRTFGTYEQYF; DNA: TGTGCCAGCAGGACCTTCGGGACCTACGAGCAGTACTTC
V: TRBV5-1; J: TRBJ2-1; D: TRBD2; size: .; CDR3: CASSLISGTTHNEQFF; DNA: TGCGCCAGCAGCTTAATTTCCGGGACTACCCACAATGAGCAGTTCTTC
V: TRBV7-9; J: TRBJ1-6; D: TRBD1; size: once; CDR3: CASSSGQGVANSPLHF; DNA: TGTGCCAGCAGCTCCGGACAGGGGGTAGCGAATTCACCCCTCCACTTT
V: TRBV4-1; J: TRBJ1-2; D: TRBD1; size: .; CDR3: CASSGTGTVDGYTF; DNA: TGCGCCAGCAGCGGAACCGGGACAGTCGATGGCTACACCTTC
V: TRBV15; J: TRBJ2-1; D: TRBD2; size: .; CDR3: CATSRDTGLAIGGQFF; DNA: TGTGCCACCAGCAGGGACACCGGACTAGCGATCGGAGGGCAGTTCTTC
V: TRBV15; J: TRBJ1-6; D: .; size: few; CDR3: CATSRDSGDSPLHF; DNA: TGTGCCACCAGCAGAGATAGTGGAGATTCACCCCTCCACTTT
V: TRBV5-1; J: TRBJ2-1; D: .; size: .; CDR3: CASSNGGTSDYNEQFF; DNA: TGCGCCAGCAGCAATGGCGGGACGTCCGATTACAATGAGCAGTTCTTC